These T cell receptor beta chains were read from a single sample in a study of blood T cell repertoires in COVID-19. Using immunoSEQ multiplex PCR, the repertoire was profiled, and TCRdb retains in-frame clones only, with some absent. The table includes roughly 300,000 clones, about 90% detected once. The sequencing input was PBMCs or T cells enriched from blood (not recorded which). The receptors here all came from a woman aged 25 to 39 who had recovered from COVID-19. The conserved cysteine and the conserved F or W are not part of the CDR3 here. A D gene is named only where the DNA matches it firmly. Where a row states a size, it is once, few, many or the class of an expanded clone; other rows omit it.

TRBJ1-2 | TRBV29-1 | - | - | SVCNRQNNYGYT
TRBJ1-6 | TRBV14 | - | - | ASSQRWGVGNSPLH
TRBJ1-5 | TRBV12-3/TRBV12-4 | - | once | ASSFAGNQPQH
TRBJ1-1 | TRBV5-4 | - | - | ASTIGANTEAF
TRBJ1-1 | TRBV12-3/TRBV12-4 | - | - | ASRFGVRAF
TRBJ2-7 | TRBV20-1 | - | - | SASIRLIAYEQY
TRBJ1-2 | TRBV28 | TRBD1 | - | ASSRGQGIYGYT
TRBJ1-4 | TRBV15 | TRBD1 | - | ATSRNRGRNEKLF
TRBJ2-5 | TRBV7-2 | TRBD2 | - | ASSLGLAGRETQY
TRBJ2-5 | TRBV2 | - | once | ASEQGHTSQY
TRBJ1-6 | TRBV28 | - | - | ASSPPGGAGKGSPLH
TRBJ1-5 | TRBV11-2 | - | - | ASSLDRDQPQH
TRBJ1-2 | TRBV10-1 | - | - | ASSENTNYGYT
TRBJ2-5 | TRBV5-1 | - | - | ASSLGSGETQY
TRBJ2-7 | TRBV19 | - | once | ASSSQGNSYEQY
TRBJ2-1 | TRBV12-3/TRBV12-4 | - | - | ASSLVTLAQQF
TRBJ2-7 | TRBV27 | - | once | ASSSWTTYEQY
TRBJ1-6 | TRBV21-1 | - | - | ASSKGQGNSPLH
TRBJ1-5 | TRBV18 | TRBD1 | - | ASSSSGQANQPQH
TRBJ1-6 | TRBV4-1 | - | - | ASSQGAPGRRYSPLH
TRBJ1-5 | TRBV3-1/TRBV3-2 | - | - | ASSQDTGKSNQPQH
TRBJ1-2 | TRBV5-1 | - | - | ASSLRPSQAGGYT
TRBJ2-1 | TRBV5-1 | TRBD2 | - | ASSLGTSGAPPYNEQF
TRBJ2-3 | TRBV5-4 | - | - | ASSLDFEGWDTQY
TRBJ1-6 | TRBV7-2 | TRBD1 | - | ASSPSTGAAERPH
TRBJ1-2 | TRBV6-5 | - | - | ASTLRVGNYGYT
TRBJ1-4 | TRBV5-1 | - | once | ASSVISGTGEKLF
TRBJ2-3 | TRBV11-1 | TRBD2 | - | ASNVGTSETTDTQY
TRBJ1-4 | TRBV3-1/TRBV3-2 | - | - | ASSQVEAVATNEKLF
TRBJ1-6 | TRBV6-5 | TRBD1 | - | ASRLQGAWDSPLH
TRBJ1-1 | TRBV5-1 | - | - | ASSFRENTEAF
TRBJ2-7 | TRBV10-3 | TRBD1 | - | AISATGDEQY
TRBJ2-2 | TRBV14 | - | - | ASSQDIRDTRRPYTGELF
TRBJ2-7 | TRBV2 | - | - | ASSESRQASYEQY
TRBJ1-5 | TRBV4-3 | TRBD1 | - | ASSQETGWNQPQH
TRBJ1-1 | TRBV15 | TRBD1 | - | ATRLDRGHTEAF
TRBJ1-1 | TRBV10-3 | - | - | AISDFDPDSLRGTEAF
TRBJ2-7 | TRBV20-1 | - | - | SASGSAAYEQY
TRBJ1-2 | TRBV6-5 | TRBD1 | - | ASKTGQGLYGYT
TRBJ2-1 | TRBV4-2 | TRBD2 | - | ASNPGGLAGGSSYNEQF
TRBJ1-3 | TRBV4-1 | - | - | ASSQGRSLRGNTIY
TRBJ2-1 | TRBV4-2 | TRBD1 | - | ASSLSGQGVNEQF
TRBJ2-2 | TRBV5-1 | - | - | ASSLGSRGAGELF
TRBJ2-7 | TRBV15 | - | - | ATSRDNVFLGSYEQY
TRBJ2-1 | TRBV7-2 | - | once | ATTIGSYNEQF
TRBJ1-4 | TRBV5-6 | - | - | ASSLGQNEKLF
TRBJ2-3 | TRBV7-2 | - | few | ASRGQPSTDTQY